These 13 T cell receptor beta chains came from one sample sequenced in a study of cytomegalovirus exposure and HLA in healthy donors. The PCR made use of 60 Vbeta and 13 Jbeta primers. Clones were sequenced by immunoSEQ multiplex PCR, and TCRdb holds only the in-frame ones, with some missing. The sample lists 100,000 to 150,000 clones; over 9.5% were seen once. Sequenced material: PBMCs. Every receptor here comes from a woman aged 18-29 years in good health and CMV-seropositive.

A word on this clone: The sample has other DNA sequences that encode this CDR3 too. The chain carries TRBV6-1 and TRBJ1-4; TRBD1 aligns across 8 bases. The length of the CDR3 is 14 residues. V was clipped by 6 bases and J by 6 bases; unmatched bases: 6. CDR1 and CDR2 (germline): MNHNS, SASEGT. The CDR3 is CASSAGGAYEKLFF. The CDR3 nucleotides are TGTGCCAGCAGCGCAGGGGGCGCATATGAAAAACTGTTTTTT.

The chain couples TRBV5-1 to TRBJ1-6; the match to TRBD1 covers 8 bases. The trim removed 2 bases at V and 11 bases at J, leaving 6 bases unmatched. The CDR3 is 14 amino acids. CDR1 is SGHRS and CDR2 is YFSETQ in the germline V gene. The CDR3 here is CASSFQGANTPLHF. The CDR3 bases are TGCGCCAGCAGCTTCCAGGGGGCAAATACACCCCTCCACTTT. The entire variable domain, with the rest obtained from reference TRBV5-1 and TRBJ1-6, is as follows: KAGVTQTPRYLIKTRGQQVTLSCSPISGHRSVSWYQQTPGQGLQFLFEYFSETQRNKGNFPGRFSGRQFSNSRSEMNVSTLELGDSALYLCASSFQGANTPLHFGNGTRLTVT.

A few counts support this clone. This sequence joins TRBV2 and TRBJ1-1, with D unresolved. The CDR3 has 11 amino acids. Germline CDR1 reads SNHLY; CDR2 reads FYNNEI. The V and J ends lost 3 bases and 10 bases respectively, with 9 bases between them. The CDR3 here is CASSDWRGAFF. As DNA, the CDR3 is TGTGCCAGCAGTGACTGGCGGGGAGCTTTCTTT.

The rearrangement joins TRBV29-1 to TRBJ2-3; 8 bases align to TRBD2. This CDR3 is built from 16 residues. V dropped 0 bases and J dropped 4; count of bases not matched to a gene: 9. Germline V gives CDR1 SQVTM, CDR2 ANQGSEA. In nucleotides, the CDR3 is TGCAGCGTTGAAGATTCGGCGGGAGGAGTTTCAGATACGCAGTATTTT. Its protein product is CSVEDSAGGVSDTQYF.

This clone has a handful of counts. This rearrangement joins TRBV7-2 to TRBJ1-3; D not certain. Germline V CDR1 and CDR2: SGHTA, FQGNSA. The CDR3 runs to 16 residues. The germline V and J ends were trimmed by 5 bases and 0 bases, with 14 bases remaining between them. CDR3: CASSPPEASSGNTIYF. The CDR3 region has the DNA TGTGCCAGCAGCCCGCCGGAGGCCTCCTCTGGAAACACCATATATTTT.

This clone was observed a handful of times. The rearrangement links TRBV5-4 to TRBJ2-5; 11 nucleotides agree with TRBD1. The germline gives CDR1 SGHNT, CDR2 YYREEE (reference sequence). The CDR3 is 16 residues long. Germline trimming cut 4 bases from V and 5 bases from J; bases unmatched to any gene: 10. The chain's CDR3 is CASSTIRTGGEETQYF. CDR3 in DNA: TGTGCCAGCAGCACGATAAGGACAGGGGGCGAGGAGACCCAGTACTTC.

This clone was counted between two and nine times. The chain employs TRBV19 and TRBJ2-1; 7 nucleotides agree with TRBD2. V lost 5 bases and J lost 5; bases outside the gene matches: 6. Germline V gives CDR1 LNHDA, CDR2 SQIVND (reference sequence). CDR3 size: 14 residues. In DNA form, the CDR3 reads TGTGCCAGTAGTCGGGCTAGCGGAGACAATGAGCAGTTCTTC. This encodes CASSRASGDNEQFF. Using reference TRBV19 and TRBJ2-1 for the parts outside the CDR3, the full variable domain is DGGITQSPKYLFRKEGQNVTLSCEQNLNHDAMYWYRQDPGQGLRLIYYSQIVNDFQKGDIAEGYSVSREKKESFPLTVTSAQKNPTAFYLCASSRASGDNEQFFGPGTRLTVL.

The chain links TRBV25-1 to TRBJ1-1, with D unclear. Trimming took 2 bases from V and 5 from J, leaving 9 bases between them. This CDR3 is 13 amino acids long. The germline V gene has CDR1 MGHDK and CDR2 SYGVNS. The CDR3 DNA sequence: TGTGCCAGCAGTGAACCTACCTGGACTGAAGCTTTCTTT. Amino acids: CASSEPTWTEAFF.

This clone was counted only a few times. The chain employs TRBV6-1 and TRBJ1-2; D remains ambiguous. CDR3 length: 11 residues. V gave up 2 bases and J gave up 8 bases, with 6 bases separating them. Looked up from germline, CDR1 is MNHNS and CDR2 is SASEGT. The CDR3: CASSEYGGYTF. The CDR3 DNA sequence: TGTGCCAGCAGTGAATACGGGGGCTACACCTTC.

The table lists this clone with a few counts. DNA of the CDR3: TGTGCCAGCAGTGAAGAGGGAGGATACACCGGGGAGCTGTTTTTT. Translating gives CASSEEGGYTGELFF. The chain uses TRBV25-1 and TRBJ2-2, with D maybe TRBD2 (6 bases). Germline CDR1 is MGHDK and CDR2 is SYGVNS. The CDR3 totals 15 residues. Trimming took 2 bases from V and 3 from J, leaving 10 bases between them. Full variable domain (remainder filled in from reference TRBV25-1 and TRBJ2-2): EADIYQTPRYLVIGTGKKITLECSQTMGHDKMYWYQQDPGMELHLIHYSYGVNSTEKGDLSSESTVSRIRTEHFPLTLESARPSHTSQYLCASSEEGGYTGELFFGEGSRLTVL.

The chain joins TRBV6-5 to TRBJ2-1; TRBD2 agrees at 7 bases. CDR1 is MNHEY and CDR2 is SVGAGI in the germline V gene. This CDR3 contains 13 residues. V dropped 5 bases and J dropped 4; count of bases not matched to a gene: 2. CDR3 DNA: TGTGCCAGCAGTGGGACTATTTACAATGAGCAGTTCTTC. This gives the protein CASSGTIYNEQFF.

Regarding this clone: Other DNA sequences of this sample code for an identical CDR3. The V gene is TRBV30, the J gene TRBJ1-5; D is possibly TRBD1 (5 bases). The germline gives CDR1 GTSNPN, CDR2 SVGIG (reference sequence). V lost 0 bases and J 4 bases, leaving 10 bases between the germline ends. The length of the CDR3 is 14 residues. The CDR3 loop reads CAWSVGAGNQPQHF. In DNA, the CDR3 is TGTGCCTGGAGTGTAGGGGCAGGGAATCAGCCCCAGCATTTT.

This clone turned up a few times. V and J are TRBV7-3 and TRBJ2-1; TRBD2 agrees at 11 bases. V lost 5 bases, J lost 6 bases, and 9 bases stayed unmatched. The CDR3 is 16 amino acids. Germline V CDR1 and CDR2: SGHTA, FQGTGA. CDR3 protein: CASSPLAGGTFNEQFF. CDR3 in DNA: TGTGCCAGCAGCCCGTTAGCGGGAGGGACTTTCAATGAGCAGTTCTTC.